Given below is one T cell receptor beta chain in context. The specificity of this receptor is unknown. No clone much larger than this one lies a single base away; base qualities are absent. Reading the label with the study, this specimen's time point is: 12 months on ibrutinib. For TCR beta library preparation, roughly 2.2 micrograms of genomic DNA was extracted from cryopreserved PBMCs. Longitudinal blood samples from CLL patients receiving ibrutinib monotherapy were subjected to high-throughput TCR beta sequencing. The patients took part in an open-label, single-center phase 2 trial of ibrutinib monotherapy. The data were taken from a study of cytotoxic CD8 clonotypes in ibrutinib-treated CLL (dated by TCRdb to the early 2020s). In the study overall: In this cohort, 15 or so patients were treatment-naive and approximately ten were relapsed/refractory, while roughly 17 had unmutated IGHV. Partial responses were observed in some 24 patients and complete responses in 2; after a median follow-up of around 64 months, remission was maintained in around 14 patients and progression was observed in about twelve. Samples at response were collected after a median of roughly 13 months of treatment, with a range of about 6 to 36 months. Samples averaged approximately 260,000 productive templates and roughly 86,000 productive rearrangements. Longitudinal samples were obtainable from about 30% of the 86 participants in the trial. Cryopreserved peripheral blood mononuclear cells were obtained prior to treatment, at the time of response, and at either disease progression or sustained remission. Patients were still on ibrutinib when every remission and progressive disease sample was collected. On the study overall, not on this receptor specifically: Clonality increased at ibrutinib response, stayed stable in sustained remission, and fell back toward baseline at progression. At baseline, clonality was higher than in age-matched healthy donors and showed a strong correlation with circulating CD8+ T-cell counts. Public clonotypes were found to be uncommon and were observed to contract or remain stable during treatment; the increase in clonality was shown to reflect expansion of private clonotypes at ibrutinib response. Lymph node repertoires were not examined, and the timing of sampling was not matched between patients in sustained remission and those whose disease progressed.

V was cut back by 5 bases and J by 4 bases, leaving a gap of 14 bases between them. Reading from cysteine to phenylalanine, the CDR3 counts 14 amino acids. Left in the record is the CDR3 DNA by itself, 42 bases read in frame from the first base. The CDR1 and CDR2 encoded by the germline V gene are ENHRY and SYGVKD. The goal of deep resolution MiSeq sequencing was a depth between 1 in 1 million and 1 in 200,000 T cells, and coverage averaged 10x per clonotype. TCR beta libraries were generated with the immunoSEQ hsTCRB Kit. Per the authors' processing: ImmunoSEQ Data Assistant and ImmunoSEQ Analyzer were used for data analysis, and V, D and J genes were assigned according to IMGT definitions. Clonality, which ranges from 0 to 1, was calculated as one minus the normalized Shannon entropy of productive rearrangement frequencies. Public clonotype analysis was restricted to overrepresented clonotypes comprising at least 0.05% of each patient's repertoire. Some twelve age-matched healthy donor repertoires from immuneACCESS were used as controls for clonality. TCRdb carries this immuneACCESS record with in-frame sequences only. Its versions omit some clonotypes, under half of them owing to an unresolved V gene in the studies checked, with the rest unexplained. V and J calls and clone size are copied from that table; D and trimming were computed from the DNA. The sample includes approximately 100,000 clones, with 60% to 80% observed a single time. Around 32% of the sample belongs to the ten largest clones.

The clonotype was recovered from a human donor with chronic lymphocytic leukemia. This specimen consisted of PBMCs, obtained after 12 months of ibrutinib treatment. The sequence links TRBV10-3 to TRBJ1-2; a tentative D match to TRBD1 spans 5 bases. CDR3 sequence: CAISSRGRLYGYTF. The DNA reads as follows: TGTGCCATCAGTAGCCGGGGGAGGCTCTATGGCTACACCTTC.